The entry below describes one T cell receptor (beta chain). Its antigen specificity is not known. There are no base qualities to consult, and no much larger clone falls within one base. This entry comes from a study of T cells in Graves' hyperthyroidism and ophthalmopathy (dated by TCRdb to between 2018 and 2020). Background for the entire study: Peripheral blood samples were taken at initial diagnosis, before any treatment was given. Prospective prediction of ophthalmopathy was tested in an independent validation cohort of some 20 hyperthyroidism patients and some 17 patients who later progressed to ophthalmopathy. After blood sampling, hyperthyroidism patients were treated with methimazole at a starting dose of 30 mg daily, and ophthalmopathy patients were treated with high-dose intravenous methylprednisolone. TCR Vbeta CDR3 sequencing of approximately 140 peripheral blood samples (43 ophthalmopathy, over 70 hyperthyroidism and around 17 progressor patients) is reported in the paper. In addition, the study compared T-cell repertoires in thyroid tissue and in blood from about six Graves' hyperthyroidism patients. The 100 discovery patients were randomly split 7:3 into training and test sets. TCR V-J signatures able to tell the groups apart were searched for in a discovery cohort of 90 to 100 patients, of whom under 45 had Graves' ophthalmopathy and 55 to 65 had stable Graves' hyperthyroidism.

The TCR beta CDR3 regions were amplified from RNA transcripts. A first-round RT-PCR of the TCR CDR3 used the HTBI primer set with the Qiagen OneStep RT-PCR kit. Libraries were constructed in a second round of multiplex PCR, after which size selection and purification were performed. Paired-end sequencing of the libraries was performed with 100 bp reads on an Illumina HiSeq2000. The source study handled its data this way. Raw data were processed with SOAPnuke, discarding reads with adapters, uncalled bases, mean Phred below 15, or no exact constant-primer or identifier match. High-quality paired reads were merged using COPE v1.2.5, and each unique nucleotide sequence was defined as a clonotype. MiTCR v1.1 was used to align clonotypes to the IMGT TRBV, TRBD and TRBJ reference segments. Only V-J combinations with frequency above 0.0001, covering 99% to 99.2% of repertoires, were analysed. A TCS score was defined as the ratio of F50 (clonal expansion) to E x V (chaos), with BLOSUM62-based TCRdist applied between CDR3 peptides within each V-J. Welch's t-statistics and random forest reduced around 520 V-J features to fewer than 15, which were used in a naive Bayes classifier (R e1071). The raw public data were reprocessed by TCRdb itself: fastp quality trimming at Q25, MiXCR clonotype calling, in-frame beta chains only. Rows with one shared CDR3 protein collapse into an entry with the most common genes and DNA. It is TCRdb's table, rather than the study itself, that gives the V and J calls and clone size. The table for this sample lists roughly 350,000 distinct CDR3 sequences; roughly 13% of them were counted only once. Of the sample, about a third falls within the top ten clones.

The CDR3 starts with the cysteine, ends with the phenylalanine, and has 15 residues. Only the CDR3 portion is preserved as DNA: 45 bases, with reading frame beginning at the first base. Germline trimming: 2 bases from V, 7 bases from J; junction bases outside gene matches: 7. Via the germline V gene, CDR1 is MNHEY and CDR2 SVGAGI. Results and caveats for the whole study, not just this receptor: A model built on a 13 V-J signature distinguished ophthalmopathy from stable hyperthyroidism, reaching 85% to 90% sensitivity and about 81% specificity in cross-validation and 80%/75% in testing. Blood samples also contained most of the expanded thyroid clonotypes (frequency above 0.001), which suggests that blood repertoires may reflect thyroid immune responses. No statistical method was used to set the sample size in advance, and investigators knew the group allocation. In validation, progression to ophthalmopathy was predicted by the model with 70% to 71% sensitivity and nearly 75% specificity, a median of approximately 6.5 months before onset.

In the ophthalmopathy patients, disease was moderately to severely active, with a Clinical Activity Score of 3 or more, a NOSPECS grade of 4 or more, and a duration of less than 3 months. Exclusion was applied to patients with uncontrolled infections, other autoimmune diseases, pregnancy or lactation. Diagnoses were based on clinical symptoms, serum thyroxine and TRAb, thyroid ultrasound and orbital computed tomography. Ficoll-Paque density gradient centrifugation was used to isolate PBMCs from under 11 ml of fresh peripheral blood. Total RNA was extracted with Trizol reagent, and quality was checked on an Agilent 2100 Bioanalyzer.

The rearranged chain carries TRBV6-5 and TRBJ1-5; 8 of the junction bases match TRBD1. Sample: blood. This TCR was sampled from a woman aged 40 to 50 with Graves' ophthalmopathy. The DNA is TGTGCCAGCAGTTACGAGACAGGGGTTCACCAGCCCCAGCATTTT. It translates as CASSYETGVHQPQHF.